Below, 25 T cell receptor beta chains from the same sample are listed, as sequenced in a study of cytomegalovirus exposure and HLA in healthy donors. PCR was performed using 60 Vbeta and 13 Jbeta primers. TCRdb keeps only in-frame clones here, not all; method: immunoSEQ multiplex PCR. The sample holds tens of thousands of clones, approximately 76% seen once. Sequencing was carried out using PBMCs. The receptors originated from a woman in her twenties or thirties in good health and CMV-seropositive.

This clone was counted only a few times. The rearrangement uses TRBV7-2 and TRBJ2-2; TRBD1 matches at 12 bases. This CDR3 is built from 15 residues. The germline V gene encodes CDR1 SGHTA and CDR2 FQGNSA. Trimming took 5 bases from V and 5 from J; bases not matched to a gene: 3. CDR3 sequence: CASSRDRGLTGELFF. In DNA form, the CDR3 reads TGTGCCAGCAGCCGGGACAGGGGGCTGACCGGGGAGCTGTTTTTT.

This rearrangement joins TRBV11-2 to TRBJ2-7; TRBD1 matches 10 bases. V trimming: 4 bases; J trimming: 4 bases; junction bases outside the gene matches: 4. CDR1 is SGHAT and CDR2 is FQNNGV in the germline V gene. The CDR3 sequence is 14 residues long. CDR3 residues: CASSSTGGRYEQYF. CDR3 DNA sequence: TGTGCCAGCAGCTCGACAGGGGGCAGGTACGAGCAGTACTTC. Supplemented by reference TRBV11-2 and TRBJ2-7, the full variable domain reads EAGVAQSPRYKIIEKRQSVAFWCNPISGHATLYWYQQILGQGPKLLIQFQNNGVVDDSQLPKDRFSAERLKGVDSTLKIQPAKLEDSAVYLCASSSTGGRYEQYFGPGTRLTVT.

The genes are TRBV10-3 and TRBJ2-7; 7 positions agree with TRBD1. V shed 11 bases, J shed 3 bases, and the junction held 7 bases outside the gene matches. This CDR3 is 12 amino acids long. Germline loops: CDR1 ENHRY, CDR2 SYGVKD. CDR3: CALGGECYEQYF. The CDR3 nucleotides read TGTGCCCTAGGGGGCGAGTGCTACGAGCAGTACTTC.

This clone was seen a few times. The chain joins TRBV28 to TRBJ1-1; D is uncertain. The CDR3 loop spans 12 amino acids. Germline CDR1 and CDR2: MDHEN and SYDVKM. V gave up 8 bases and J gave up 4 bases, with 11 bases separating them. The CDR3 sequence: CASRTGGTEAFF. The CDR3 DNA sequence: TGTGCCAGCCGGACGGGAGGCACTGAAGCTTTCTTT.

This chain uses TRBV19 with TRBJ1-1; no clear D gene. The CDR3 runs 13 residues. V lost 7 bases and J lost 11, with 20 bases in between. Germline assignment: CDR1 LNHDA and CDR2 SQIVND (reference sequence). CDR3 loop: CASMAVDRRWAFF. For the CDR3, the DNA is TGTGCCAGTATGGCCGTTGATCGTCGCTGGGCTTTCTTT.

This clone is categorized as medium-sized. The chain joins TRBV6-1 to TRBJ2-3; 12 bases align to TRBD2. Losses at the gene ends were 2 bases for V and 4 bases for J; bases not matched to a gene: 1. The length of the CDR3 is 15 residues. Germline CDR1 is MNHNS and CDR2 is SASEGT. In DNA, the CDR3 is TGTGCCAGCAGTGAACTAGCGGGAGGGCCAGATACGCAGTATTTT. The encoded protein is CASSELAGGPDTQYF.

The J gene is TRBJ2-5, the V gene TRBV28, with 8 bases aligning to TRBD1. The CDR3 extends over 14 amino acids. The V and J ends lost 5 bases and 2 bases, in that order; junction bases with no gene match: 4. From germline, CDR1 is MDHEN and CDR2 SYDVKM. The CDR3: CASSPGGRQETQYF. CDR3 nucleotide sequence: TGTGCCAGCAGTCCAGGGGGCAGGCAAGAGACCCAGTACTTC.

The chain combines TRBV18 with TRBJ1-2; TRBD1 aligns across 8 bases. The germline V gene encodes CDR1 KGHSH and CDR2 LQKENI. CDR3 length: 16 amino acids. The V gene end was trimmed by 3 bases and the J gene end by 4 bases; junction bases not matched to a gene: 10. This CDR3 reads CASSPVGQGEGYGYTF. The CDR3 DNA sequence: TGTGCCAGCTCACCGGTCGGACAGGGAGAAGGCTATGGCTACACCTTC.

Only a few counts were recorded for this clone. The chain recombines TRBV7-8 with TRBJ1-5; D is ambiguous. The germline V gene encodes CDR1 SGHVS and CDR2 FQNEAQ. This CDR3 has 16 amino acids. The V end was cut by 5 bases, the J end by 5 bases, with 19 bases between. The CDR3 DNA reads TGTGCCAGCAGCCCAGCGGGGAACTCTAGGTATCAGCCCCAGCATTTT. Amino acids: CASSPAGNSRYQPQHF.

This clone came up a few times. The chain employs TRBV18 and TRBJ1-1; TRBD1 matches at 11 bases. Germline V gene sequence: CDR1 KGHSH, CDR2 LQKENI. Trimming at V came to 5 bases and at J to 5 bases, leaving 7 bases not matched to a gene. The CDR3 is made up of 15 amino acids. CDR3 sequence: CASSTGQGAVTEAFF. CDR3 DNA sequence: TGTGCCAGCTCAACCGGACAGGGGGCGGTGACTGAAGCTTTCTTT.

This sequence joins TRBV5-4 and TRBJ2-1, with D maybe TRBD1 (5 bases). The CDR3 extends over 15 amino acids. The germline V gene has CDR1 SGHNT and CDR2 YYREEE (reference sequence). The V end was cut by 3 bases, the J end by 0 bases, with 10 bases between. The CDR3 nucleotides read TGTGCCAGCAGCTCCTCAGGGTTCTCCTACAATGAGCAGTTCTTC. The encoded protein is CASSSSGFSYNEQFF.

The rearrangement links TRBV30 to TRBJ2-1, with a tentative D call TRBD2 (5 bases). CDR1 GTSNPN and CDR2 SVGIG come from the germline V gene (reference sequence). V was cut by 2 bases and J by 5 bases, with 13 bases left in between. CDR3 length: 14 residues. The CDR3 region has the DNA TGTGCCTGGAGTCCCTCATGGGGAGACAATGAGCAGTTCTTC. Protein: CAWSPSWGDNEQFF.

In nucleotides, the CDR3 is TGTGCCAGCAGCTATAAGACAGGCCGGCCCCAGCATTTT. Its translation: CASSYKTGRPQHF. The chain couples TRBV5-5 to TRBJ1-5; a weak D match, TRBD1 (6 bases). This CDR3 is 13 amino acids long. Germline V gene lookup returns CDR1 SGHKS and CDR2 YYEKEE (reference sequence). V was pared by 3 bases and J by 9 bases, with 13 bases between. Full variable domain (rest looked up from reference TRBV5-5 and TRBJ1-5): DAGVTQSPTHLIKTRGQQVTLRCSPISGHKSVSWYQQVLGQGPQFIFQYYEKEERGRGNFPDRFSARQFPNYSSELNVNALLLGDSALYLCASSYKTGRPQHFGDGTRLSIL.

This sequence joins TRBV7-6 and TRBJ2-7; unclear D gene. The CDR3 runs to 13 residues. Germline CDR1 reads SGHVS; CDR2 reads FNYEAQ. Trimming cost V 1 base and J 2 bases, with 6 bases left between them. The CDR3 loop is CASSLGVAYEQYF. The CDR3 bases are TGTGCCAGCAGCTTAGGCGTTGCCTACGAGCAGTACTTC.

The CDR3 DNA reads as TGTGCCAGCAGCTTAGATCGGTGGCGGGGCACAGATACGCAGTATTTT. Its protein product is CASSLDRWRGTDTQYF. This rearrangement joins TRBV11-2 to TRBJ2-3; maybe TRBD2 (5 bases). CDR1 is SGHAT, CDR2 FQNNGV, per germline. There are 16 residues in the CDR3. V lost 0 bases and J 1 base, leaving 11 bases between the germline ends. Full variable domain (missing parts from reference TRBV11-2 and TRBJ2-3): EAGVAQSPRYKIIEKRQSVAFWCNPISGHATLYWYQQILGQGPKLLIQFQNNGVVDDSQLPKDRFSAERLKGVDSTLKIQPAKLEDSAVYLCASSLDRWRGTDTQYFGPGTRLTVL.

The chain joins TRBV6-5 to TRBJ2-2; no definite D call. Germline CDR1 is MNHEY and CDR2 is SVGAGI. This CDR3 comprises 13 residues. V gave up 6 bases and J gave up 0 bases, with 5 bases separating them. DNA of the CDR3: TGTGCCAGCAGGAGAGCGAACACCGGGGAGCTGTTTTTT. Protein sequence: CASRRANTGELFF.

The rearrangement links TRBV6-5 to TRBJ1-2; 7 nucleotides match TRBD1. This CDR3 spans 14 amino acids. With 4 bases clipped from V and 4 bases from J, the junction kept 6 bases outside the gene matches. From germline, CDR1 is MNHEY and CDR2 SVGAGI. Here the CDR3 reads CASSWTGVGYGYTF. The CDR3 coding sequence is TGTGCCAGCAGTTGGACAGGTGTTGGCTATGGCTACACCTTC.

The chain couples TRBV2 to TRBJ1-2, with D possibly matching TRBD1 (5 bases). From germline, CDR1 is SNHLY and CDR2 FYNNEI. The CDR3 contains 13 residues. Trimming took 5 bases from V and 1 from J, leaving 8 bases between them. The CDR3 DNA reads as TGTGCCAGCAGTCTCAGGGTTAACTATGGCTACACCTTC. Translation: CASSLRVNYGYTF. Full variable domain (remainder filled in from reference TRBV2 and TRBJ1-2): EPEVTQTPSHQVTQMGQEVILRCVPISNHLYFYWYRQILGQKVEFLVSFYNNEISEKSEIFDDQFSVERPDGSNFTLKIRSTKLEDSAMYFCASSLRVNYGYTFGSGTRLTVV.

This clone was found a few times. This sequence joins TRBV4-1 and TRBJ1-1; TRBD1 might be the D (5 bases). Germline V CDR1 and CDR2: MGHRA, YSYEKL. V gave up 4 bases and J gave up 1 base, with 13 bases separating them. This CDR3 has 15 residues. The CDR3 spells CASSLSRQPNTEAFF. For the CDR3, the DNA is TGCGCCAGCAGCCTTTCCCGACAGCCGAACACTGAAGCTTTCTTT.

The chain uses TRBV10-3 and TRBJ2-3; the D gene is possibly TRBD2 (6 bases). Per the germline V gene, CDR1 is ENHRY and CDR2 is SYGVKD. The CDR3 loop spans 15 amino acids. Trimming left V 8 bases short and J 0 bases short, with 15 bases between. In DNA form, the CDR3 reads TGTGCCATCGGCTCCGGGACTTACAGCACAGATACGCAGTATTTT. It translates to CAIGSGTYSTDTQYF.

This clone has just one count. The chain has TRBV20-1 and TRBJ2-7; 9 nucleotides align to TRBD1. In germline, CDR1 is DFQATT, CDR2 SNEGSKA (reference sequence). After removal of 7 bases from V and 6 bases from J, the junction contained 4 bases not matched to a gene. This CDR3 has 11 amino acids. The CDR3, as DNA: TGCAGTGTTGGACAGGGGCGCGAGCAGTACTTC. This encodes CSVGQGREQYF.

This clone has more than one count but fewer than ten. The chain employs TRBV27 and TRBJ1-6, with 7 bases aligning to TRBD1. The trim removed 6 bases at V and 7 bases at J, leaving 6 bases unmatched. The V gene's germline CDR1 is MNHEY and CDR2 SMNVEV (reference sequence). The CDR3 totals 14 residues. For the CDR3, the DNA is TGTGCCAGCAGCCCCGGGACAGCGAATTCACCCCTCCACTTT. It codes for CASSPGTANSPLHF.

The chain combines TRBV19 with TRBJ2-2; 7 nucleotides line up with TRBD2. The CDR3 loop spans 19 amino acids. Per the germline V gene, CDR1 is LNHDA and CDR2 is SQIVND (reference sequence). V dropped 3 bases and J dropped 2; count of bases not matched to a gene: 15. As DNA, the CDR3 is TGTGCCAGTAGTATCAAATCTTACACTAGCGACAAAAACACCGGGGAGCTGTTTTTT. Translated: CASSIKSYTSDKNTGELFF. Looking up the rest from reference TRBV19 and TRBJ2-2 gives the full variable domain: DGGITQSPKYLFRKEGQNVTLSCEQNLNHDAMYWYRQDPGQGLRLIYYSQIVNDFQKGDIAEGYSVSREKKESFPLTVTSAQKNPTAFYLCASSIKSYTSDKNTGELFFGEGSRLTVL.

The chain employs TRBV30 and TRBJ2-2, with 13 bases fitting TRBD2. The CDR3 loop spans 15 amino acids. Germline CDR1 is GTSNPN and CDR2 is SVGIG (reference sequence). With V trimmed by 3 bases and J by 3 bases, 1 base remained unmatched. CDR3 protein: CAWSGLAGDTGELFF. Here the CDR3 DNA reads TGTGCCTGGAGCGGACTAGCGGGGGACACCGGGGAGCTGTTTTTT.

V is TRBV7-9 and J is TRBJ2-1, with 7 nucleotides matching TRBD1. The CDR3 is 15 residues long. From germline, CDR1 is SEHNR and CDR2 FQNEAQ (reference sequence). Unmatched junction bases numbered 4, after V lost 5 bases and J lost 0 bases. The CDR3 nucleotides are TGTGCCAGCAGCCTGACAGGGAGCTCCTACAATGAGCAGTTCTTC. As protein: CASSLTGSSYNEQFF.